This T cell receptor beta chain was observed in a study of blood T cell repertoires in COVID-19. The authors' processing: Reference gene primer amplification in the assay estimated nucleated cell counts. The method was immunoSEQ multiplex PCR; TCRdb's version includes in-frame clones alone and lacks a portion of them. The V and J calls and clone size come from that table; D and trimming were worked out from the DNA. The profile shows 200,000 or so clones, around 79% of them singletons. In its sample, this clone was seen a few times. V dropped 8 bases and J dropped 5; count of bases not matched to a gene: 6. The V gene's germline CDR1 is ENHRY and CDR2 SYGVKD. There are 15 residues in the CDR3.

The rearrangement links TRBV10-3 to TRBJ2-1, with 13 bases aligning to TRBD2. This TCR was sampled from a man in his 60s with active or convalescent COVID-19. The source material was peripheral blood. The CDR3 spells CAIGRGLAGNNEQFF. The DNA of the CDR3 is TGTGCCATCGGGAGGGGACTAGCGGGAAACAATGAGCAGTTCTTC.